This TCR beta chain comes out of a study of T cells in Graves' hyperthyroidism and ophthalmopathy. Notes on the study in general: Before onset, by a median of 6.5 months, the model predicted ophthalmopathy.

With respect to this clonotype: Antigen specificity is unknown.

Authors of the study amplified TCR beta CDR3 regions from RNA transcripts. A first-round RT-PCR of the TCR CDR3 used the HTBI primer set. TCRdb ran MiXCR on the multiplex PCR reads and lists one entry per CDR3 protein. The sample has some 360,000 distinct CDR3 sequences, roughly 13% seen once. This clonotype was obtained from a woman aged 55-69 years with Graves' hyperthyroidism. Material for sequencing was blood.

CDR3 residues: CASSPGSSWGTEAFF. CDR3 coding DNA: TGCGCCAGCAGCCCAGGGTCCTCGTGGGGCACTGAAGCTTTCTTT. The chain has TRBV5-1 and TRBJ1-1; weak D call: TRBD1 (5 bases). V shed 4 bases and J shed 4 bases, with 17 bases lying between them. Germline-derived CDR1 and CDR2 are SGHRS and YFSETQ. This CDR3 region has 15 residues.